These 24 T cell receptor beta chains originate from one sample sequenced in a study of blood T cells in healthy people across ages. Combining a sample-barcoded 5' primer with a J-beta primer mix, a second PCR ran for roughly 6 to 12 cycles. A single record per CDR3 protein comes from TCRdb applying MiXCR to the 5' RACE reads. The profile covers 2 million or so distinct CDR3 sequences, with about 50% appearing a single time and less than 2.5% taken by the ten largest. Sequencing was done on a sample of blood. These receptors were taken from a woman in her forties in good health.

The rearrangement links TRBV7-2 to TRBJ1-5, with D tentatively TRBD1 (5 bases). The germline V and J ends were trimmed by 5 bases and 5 bases, with 10 bases remaining between them. Germline V lookup: CDR1 SGHTA, CDR2 FQGNSA. The CDR3 totals 13 residues. The CDR3 spells CASSGGTHQPQHF. CDR3 bases: TGTGCCAGCAGCGGGGGGACTCATCAGCCCCAGCATTTT.

The chain is built from TRBV20-1 and TRBJ2-5; 11 positions agree with TRBD2. The CDR3 sequence is 18 residues long. The V and J ends lost 4 bases and 4 bases, in that order; junction bases with no gene match: 17. CDR1 and CDR2 (germline): DFQATT, SNEGSKA (reference sequence). The CDR3 here is CSAIKASGGPQGGETQYF. The DNA for the CDR3 is TGCAGTGCTATAAAGGCTAGCGGGGGGCCACAGGGTGGAGAGACCCAGTACTTC.

The V call is TRBV4-3, the J call TRBJ2-5; D is possibly TRBD1 or TRBD2 (6 bases each). The germline CDR1 and CDR2 sequences are LGHNA and YSLEER. The CDR3 is 17 amino acids. Trimming pared 0 bases from V and 4 bases from J, leaving 18 bases between. This chain's CDR3 is CASSQDLGGSRIETQYF. The DNA for the CDR3 is TGCGCCAGCAGCCAAGATTTGGGGGGCTCAAGAATAGAGACCCAGTACTTC.

The chain combines TRBV12-3 or TRBV12-4 with TRBJ2-1, with TRBD2 as a possible D gene (6 bases). V was shortened by 6 bases and J by 2 bases, with 11 bases between the two germline ends. The CDR3 is 14 amino acids. CDR3 coding DNA: TGTGCCAGCAGACGACCGGGAGCCTACAATGAGCAGTTCTTC. This sequence encodes CASRRPGAYNEQFF.

This clonotype appeared a few times. This chain uses TRBV5-1 with TRBJ2-7, with 7 bases matching TRBD1. With 0 bases clipped from V and 3 bases from J, the junction kept 6 bases outside the gene matches. Germline lookup yields CDR1 SGHRS and CDR2 YFSETQ. This CDR3 has 15 residues. Here the CDR3 DNA reads TGCGCCAGCAGCTTGGTGTCAGGGACAGTCTACGAGCAGTACTTC. Translation gives CASSLVSGTVYEQYF.

This clonotype has at least ten counts. At one boundary the junction diverges from the germline segment, which might be a read error. This chain connects TRBV5-1 to TRBJ2-3; D perhaps matches TRBD2 (6 bases). There are 14 residues in the CDR3. Germline CDR1 is SGHRS and CDR2 is YFSETQ. The CDR3 protein is CASSPGTSTDTQYF. The CDR3, as DNA: TGTGCCAGCAGTCCCGGGACTAGCACAGATACGCAGTATTTT.

This clonotype has only a few counts. This chain connects TRBV6-2 or TRBV6-3 to TRBJ1-2, with TRBD1 matching 10 bases. This CDR3 contains 14 residues. J lost 7 bases, V lost 0 bases, and 2 bases had no gene match. CDR1 and CDR2 from the germline V gene are MNHEY and SVGEGT. The CDR3 reads CASSYSTGGLGYTF. Written as DNA, the CDR3 is TGTGCCAGCAGTTACTCGACAGGGGGCCTTGGCTACACCTTC.

The chain has TRBV28 and TRBJ2-3; D is perhaps TRBD2 (5 bases). The CDR3 is made up of 13 amino acids. Germline V gene sequence: CDR1 MDHEN, CDR2 SYDVKM. V gave up 7 bases and J gave up 3 bases, with 11 bases separating them. CDR3 amino acids: CASNRDHTDTQYF. The CDR3 nucleotides read TGTGCCAGCAACCGGGATCATACAGATACGCAGTATTTT.

J is TRBJ2-1 and V is TRBV7-9; D uncertain. The germline V and J ends were trimmed by 4 bases and 10 bases, with 14 bases remaining between them. The germline V gene encodes CDR1 SEHNR and CDR2 FQNEAQ (reference sequence). The CDR3 is 13 residues long. The CDR3 sequence: CASSSDGSYEQFF. The CDR3 nucleotides are TGTGCCAGCAGCTCCGACGGTTCCTACGAGCAGTTCTTC.

This CDR3 is CASSIQAVNYGYTF. In DNA form, the CDR3 reads TGTGCCAGCAGTATACAGGCGGTTAACTATGGCTACACCTTC. The chain links TRBV27 to TRBJ1-2; TRBD1 is a possible D gene (5 bases). The CDR3 spans 14 residues. V lost 5 bases and J lost 1, with 11 bases in between. Per the germline V gene, CDR1 is MNHEY and CDR2 is SMNVEV (reference sequence).

J is TRBJ1-2 and V is TRBV6-2 or TRBV6-3; D might be TRBD1 (5 bases). Trimming removed 7 bases from V and 2 bases from J, with 11 bases in between. CDR1 and CDR2 (germline): MNHEY, SVGEGT. The length of the CDR3 is 13 residues. CDR3 DNA sequence: TGTGCCAGCAATTTGGACAAGAACTATGGCTACACCTTC. Protein product: CASNLDKNYGYTF.

The V call is TRBV7-6, the J call TRBJ1-6; D ambiguous. V lost 0 bases, J lost 5 bases, and 11 bases lay in between. This CDR3 has 16 amino acids. CDR1 is SGHVS, CDR2 FNYEAQ, per germline. CDR3 amino acids: CASSLAPPENNSPLHF. The CDR3 bases are TGTGCCAGCAGCTTAGCGCCTCCGGAAAATAATTCACCCCTCCACTTT.

The chain combines TRBV7-2 with TRBJ1-2; D ambiguous. This CDR3 is built from 16 residues. In germline, CDR1 is SGHTA, CDR2 FQGNSA. Trimming left V 5 bases short and J 0 bases short, with 16 bases between. The CDR3 coding sequence is TGTGCCAGCAGCCCAAACCACCTACAAGCTAACTATGGCTACACCTTC. Amino acids: CASSPNHLQANYGYTF.

The V call is TRBV6-2 or TRBV6-3, the J call TRBJ2-1; no firm D call. Germline loops: CDR1 MNHEY, CDR2 SVGEGT. Trimming stripped 5 bases from V and 8 bases from J, with 16 bases between. The CDR3 spans 14 residues. CDR3: CASSKGPHRDEQFF. The CDR3 DNA sequence: TGTGCCAGCAGTAAAGGGCCTCACCGGGATGAGCAGTTCTTC.

The rearrangement links TRBV28 to TRBJ1-2, with a tentative D call TRBD1 (5 bases). Trimming removed 6 bases at V and 8 bases at J, with 10 bases between. The CDR3 runs to 11 residues. Germline-derived CDR1 and CDR2 are MDHEN and SYDVKM. CDR3 bases: TGTGCCAGCAGGCGGGGCGGCGGCTACACCTTC. Translating it yields CASRRGGGYTF.

This clonotype has more than one count but fewer than ten. V and J are TRBV7-2 and TRBJ2-5; D is possibly TRBD2 (6 bases). CDR1 SGHTA and CDR2 FQGNSA come from the germline V gene. The length of the CDR3 is 16 residues. Trimming pared 2 bases from V and 4 bases from J, leaving 17 bases between. In DNA, the CDR3 is TGTGCCAGCAGCTTAAGAGTGAGCGGGCAGGGAGAGACCCAGTACTTC. It encodes CASSLRVSGQGETQYF.

The rearrangement uses TRBV7-3 and TRBJ2-5, with D possibly TRBD1 on 5 matching bases. Germline V lookup: CDR1 SGHTA, CDR2 FQGTGA. V shed 8 bases and J shed 5 bases, with 15 bases lying between them. The CDR3 sequence is 13 residues long. The CDR3 DNA is TGTGCCAGCGGTCTCAGGGTCGGTGAGACCCAGTACTTC. Its translation: CASGLRVGETQYF.

This clonotype turned up a few times. The chain carries TRBV4-2 and TRBJ2-5, with 7 bases matching TRBD1. The germline V gene has CDR1 LGHNA and CDR2 YNFKEQ. This CDR3 is 13 amino acids long. The junction had 4 bases not matched to a gene; V was cut back by 5 bases and J by 4 bases. In nucleotides, the CDR3 is TGTGCCAGCAGCACCCGGGACAGAGAGACCCAGTACTTC. Its protein is CASSTRDRETQYF.

V usage is TRBV6-2 or TRBV6-3 and J usage is TRBJ2-3, with 9 bases identical to TRBD1. Germline trimming cut 3 bases from V and 1 base from J; bases unmatched to any gene: 14. CDR1 MNHEY and CDR2 SVGEGT come from the germline V gene. This CDR3 is 19 amino acids long. The CDR3 sequence: CASSYHRDRDYGGTDTQYF. The CDR3 region has the DNA TGTGCCAGCAGTTATCACCGGGACAGGGATTATGGGGGCACAGATACGCAGTATTTT.

The V gene is TRBV11-3, the J gene TRBJ2-5, with unresolved D. The CDR3 length is 13 residues. V lost 5 bases and J lost 7, with 14 bases in between. Per germline, CDR1 SGHNT and CDR2 YENEEA. This CDR3 reads CASSVSLLGTQYF. The CDR3 bases are TGTGCCAGCAGCGTTAGCCTGCTGGGGACCCAGTACTTC.

The V call is TRBV20-1, the J call TRBJ2-3; D may be TRBD2 (5 bases). This CDR3 region has 12 residues. The V gene lost 2 bases and the J gene lost 6 bases, with 9 bases spanning the gap. Germline CDR1 is DFQATT and CDR2 is SNEGSKA (reference sequence). CDR3 region: CSARLRADTQYF. The DNA of the CDR3 is TGCAGTGCTAGACTGCGGGCGGATACGCAGTATTTT.

This clonotype was recorded a few times. V and J are TRBV14 and TRBJ2-7, with 8 bases aligning to TRBD1. The V gene's germline CDR1 is SGHDN and CDR2 FVKESK. This CDR3 spans 17 amino acids. V lost 2 bases and J lost 2; bases outside the gene matches: 11. CDR3 DNA sequence: TGTGCCAGCAGCCAACGTCGTTCCACAGGGGGGCCCTACGAGCAGTACTTC. Its translation is CASSQRRSTGGPYEQYF.

The gene calls are TRBV12-3 or TRBV12-4 and TRBJ2-7, with D perhaps given as TRBD1 or TRBD2 (6 bases each). The CDR3 is 12 amino acids. Trimming removed 1 base from V and 12 bases from J, with 13 bases in between. CDR3 nucleotides: TGTGCCAGCAGTTTAGAATCGGGGGCTGGGTACTTC. Residues: CASSLESGAGYF.

This clonotype was counted a single time. The chain employs TRBV3-1 and TRBJ1-4; TRBD1 aligns across 8 bases. Trimming removed 4 bases from V and 8 bases from J; junction bases left unmatched: 12. Germline CDR1 is LGHDT and CDR2 is YNNKEL (reference sequence). This CDR3 is built from 16 residues. The CDR3 nucleotides read TGTGCCAGCAGCCTAGTTGCGACAGGGGAAGAAGAAAAACTGTTTTTT. This gives the protein CASSLVATGEEEKLFF.